The subject of this entry is one TCR beta chain. The data stem from a study of blood T cell repertoires in COVID-19. Study-level background: Italy, Spain and the United States were the sources of the convalescent and acute COVID-19 samples. T cells, B-cell-depleted T cells, or PBMCs supplied cDNA or gDNA.

Germline-derived CDR1 and CDR2 are LNHDA and SQIVND (reference sequence). The CDR3 sequence is 14 residues long. V lost 5 bases, J lost 5 bases, and 15 bases lay in between. The table came from immunoSEQ multiplex PCR; TCRdb's copy has only in-frame clones and leaves some out. This table has hundreds of thousands of clones, approximately 91% appearing once. The TCR originated in an older woman with COVID-19, enrolled during active disease. Sequencing was performed on peripheral blood. This chain links TRBV19 with TRBJ1-2, with D perhaps matching TRBD1 (6 bases). The CDR3, as DNA: TGTGCCAGTAGTCTCCAGGGGCCCGTATATGGCTACACCTTC. This gives the protein CASSLQGPVYGYTF.